In its sample, the clone carrying this T cell receptor (beta chain) was seen a few times. Its antigen is undetermined. TCRdb analysed the reads with MiXCR anew, one entry per CDR3 protein. This table has about half a million distinct CDR3 sequences, roughly a third appearing once. The CDR3 is 14 amino acids. The V and J ends lost 4 bases and 3 bases, in that order; junction bases with no gene match: 5. Looked up from germline, CDR1 is SGHAT and CDR2 is FQNNGV. These data are taken from a study of T cell repertoires in cytomegalovirus infection. Whole-study context: HLA-B-restricted CMV epitopes that are well studied, plus recently identified HLA-C-restricted ones, were used by the study. Indications of both CMV infection and matching HLA type were provided by public TCR beta signatures.

The study, taken as a whole, reports: Ex vivo, HLA-C-restricted CMV-specific TCR beta clonotypes prevailed over the rest of the response. Identification of carriers of CMV plus the relevant HLA was achieved through cumulative public TCR beta family frequency.

J is TRBJ2-5 and V is TRBV11-2, with 7 bases lining up with TRBD1. The TCR sequence derives from a human donor in good health (CMV status not recorded). Some clones in this sample may be carry-over from other donors' samples. The material sequenced was cultured PBMCs, taken from culture after CMV antigen stimulation. In nucleotides, the CDR3 is TGTGCCAGCAGCTCCTACAGGGGTAAAGAGACCCAGTACTTC. Its protein is CASSSYRGKETQYF.